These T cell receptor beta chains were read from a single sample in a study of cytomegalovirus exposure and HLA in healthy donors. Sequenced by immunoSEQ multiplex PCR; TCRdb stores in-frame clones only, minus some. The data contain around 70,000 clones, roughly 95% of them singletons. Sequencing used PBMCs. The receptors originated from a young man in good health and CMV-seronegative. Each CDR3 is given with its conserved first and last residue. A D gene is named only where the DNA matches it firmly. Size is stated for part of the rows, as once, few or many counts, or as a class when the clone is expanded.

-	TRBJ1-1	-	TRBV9	TGTGCCAGCAGCATAAGTAGTGGAAGGGGGAGCCGAGCTTTCTTT	CASSISSGRGSRAFF
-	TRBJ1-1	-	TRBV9	TGTGCCAGCAGCGTAGGGGGCAGCATGAACACTGAAGCTTTCTTT	CASSVGGSMNTEAFF
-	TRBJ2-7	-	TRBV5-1	TGCGCCAGCAGCTTGACCGACTTTACCTACGAGCAGTACTTC	CASSLTDFTYEQYF
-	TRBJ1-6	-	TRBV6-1	TGTGCCTCAAGGGGGACGCAAGGTCCCAATTCACCCCTCCACTTT	CASRGTQGPNSPLHF
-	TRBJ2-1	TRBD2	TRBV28	TGTGCCAGCAGACTACTAACTAGCGGGGGCAACAATGAGCAGTTCTTC	CASRLLTSGGNNEQFF
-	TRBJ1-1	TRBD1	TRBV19	TGTGCCAGTAGCTTCCTCGACAGGGCCTACACTGAAGCTTTCTTT	CASSFLDRAYTEAFF
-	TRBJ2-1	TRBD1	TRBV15	TGTGCCACCAGCAGAGAAGCCGGGACAGGGAACAATGAGCAGTTCTTC	CATSREAGTGNNEQFF
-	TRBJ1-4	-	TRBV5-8	TGTGCCAGCAGCGAAGGTATTGGGCTGGCGGGGGAAAAACTGTTTTTT	CASSEGIGLAGEKLFF
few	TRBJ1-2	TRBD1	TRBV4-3	TGCGCCAGCAGCCAAGAAAGTGAGCGGGACAGGGGAAGGTATGGCTACACCTTC	CASSQESERDRGRYGYTF
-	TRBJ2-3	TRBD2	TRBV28	TGTGCCAGCAGTCTTGGCGGGGGGACGGGAGATACGCAGTATTTT	CASSLGGGTGDTQYF
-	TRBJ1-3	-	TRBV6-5	TGTGCCAGCAGTTACTCGAATCCAGGGTTGAACACCATATATTTT	CASSYSNPGLNTIYF